The 21 T cell receptor beta chains below all came from one sample that was sequenced in a study of cytomegalovirus exposure and HLA in healthy donors (TCRdb year 2017). Libraries were constructed by the immunoSEQ multiplex PCR assay. For the multiplex PCR, a mixture combining 60 forward primers for TCR Vbeta segments and 13 reverse primers for TCR Jbeta segments was used. TCRdb retrieved this table from immuneACCESS and kept in-frame rearrangements only. Not all clones are present; in checked studies, unresolved V genes account for under half, and no reason is known for the remainder. In this sample the table shows approximately 190,000 clones, 80% to 85% of which occur a single time. The ten largest clones add up to 6.5% of the sample. Input material: PBMCs. Receptor source: a woman in her 50s in good health and CMV-seropositive.

The gene calls are TRBV27 and TRBJ2-7, with 9 bases that match TRBD1. The CDR3 runs to 17 residues. J lost 4 bases, V lost 0 bases, and 10 bases had no gene match. Germline V gene sequence: CDR1 MNHEY, CDR2 SMNVEV (reference sequence). The CDR3 nucleotides are TGTGCCAGCAGTTTATCCCCTAGGACAGGGGATCATTACGAGCAGTACTTC. This gives the protein CASSLSPRTGDHYEQYF.

The chain carries TRBV7-2 and TRBJ2-5; D is perhaps TRBD1 (5 bases). V was clipped by 3 bases and J by 2 bases, with 7 bases between them. Germline V CDR1 and CDR2: SGHTA, FQGNSA. The length of the CDR3 is 13 residues. The CDR3 DNA follows: TGTGCCAGCAGCTTCAGGGTTCAAGAGACCCAGTACTTC. As protein: CASSFRVQETQYF.

The chain carries TRBV5-1 and TRBJ1-6; D gene ambiguous. CDR3 length equals 16 residues. In germline, CDR1 is SGHRS, CDR2 YFSETQ. With 1 base removed from V and 2 bases from J, the gap between germline ends came to 10 bases. Written as DNA, the CDR3 is TGCGCCAGCAGCTTGTCGTGGGCTACCTATAATTCACCCCTCCACTTT. It codes for CASSLSWATYNSPLHF.

This clone came up a few times. This rearrangement joins TRBV6-1 to TRBJ2-7; possibly TRBD1 for D (6 bases). Trimming stripped 5 bases from V and 2 bases from J, with 13 bases between. The CDR3 runs 14 residues. Germline loops: CDR1 MNHNS, CDR2 SASEGT. CDR3 in amino acids: CASSPGTNTYEQYF. CDR3 bases: TGTGCCAGCAGTCCCGGGACAAACACCTACGAGCAGTACTTC.

The V and J genes are TRBV28 and TRBJ1-1, with TRBD1 matching over 9 bases. The CDR3 covers 13 residues. The ends lost 4 bases at V and 11 bases at J; junction bases unmatched: 8. Germline assignment: CDR1 MDHEN and CDR2 SYDVKM. Written as DNA, the CDR3 is TGTGCCAGCAGTTCTGTCTCACAGGGGGCGGCTTTCTTT. This sequence encodes CASSSVSQGAAFF.

The chain recombines TRBV28 with TRBJ1-3; weak D call: TRBD1 (5 bases). V lost 7 bases to trimming and J lost 2 bases, with 12 bases between them. The CDR3 spans 14 residues. Germline lookup yields CDR1 MDHEN and CDR2 SYDVKM. For the CDR3, the DNA is TGTGCCAGCATCCCCGGGGGGGCTGGAAACACCATATATTTT. The encoded protein is CASIPGGAGNTIYF.

J is TRBJ2-5 and V is TRBV30, with D tentatively TRBD2 (6 bases). The J call may be wrong; the DNA end is better matched by TRBJ2-7. Germline-derived CDR1 and CDR2 are GTSNPN and SVGIG (reference sequence). The CDR3 loop spans 14 amino acids. The CDR3 is CAWDSGGSSYEQYF. The CDR3 DNA reads as TGTGCCTGGGATAGCGGAGGGAGCTCCTACGAGCAGTACTTC.

The genes are TRBV30 and TRBJ1-6; 9 bases map to TRBD1. CDR3 length: 16 amino acids. Germline values: CDR1 GTSNPN, CDR2 SVGIG (reference sequence). V dropped 2 bases and J dropped 8; count of bases not matched to a gene: 10. The CDR3 is CAWSPGTGSQDSPLHF. The CDR3 DNA sequence: TGTGCCTGGAGTCCCGGGACAGGGAGTCAGGATTCACCCCTCCACTTT.

This clone was seen a handful of times. The chain combines TRBV10-3 with TRBJ1-1, with a possible D match to TRBD1 (5 bases). Between the trimmed V and J ends, which lost 0 bases and 4 bases, there was a span of 12 bases. CDR3 size: 15 residues. From germline, CDR1 is ENHRY and CDR2 SYGVKD. The CDR3 is CAISESIGRGTEAFF. CDR3 bases: TGTGCCATCAGTGAGTCGATAGGGAGGGGCACTGAAGCTTTCTTT.

This chain connects TRBV10-2 to TRBJ2-2, with 7 nucleotides matching TRBD1. V dropped 2 bases and J dropped 1; count of bases not matched to a gene: 7. The CDR3 is made up of 17 amino acids. Germline assignment: CDR1 WSHSY and CDR2 SAAADI. The CDR3 reads CASSEPTWTGNTGELFF. The CDR3 nucleotides are TGCGCCAGCAGTGAGCCGACCTGGACAGGGAACACCGGGGAGCTGTTTTTT.

The chain carries TRBV5-4 and TRBJ2-1, with D possibly matching TRBD2 (7 bases). The germline V gene has CDR1 SGHNT and CDR2 YYREEE (reference sequence). The CDR3 extends over 20 amino acids. V dropped 3 bases and J dropped 4 bases, with 29 bases sitting between them. The CDR3 region is CASSWGAGALAGGLYNEQFF. In DNA, the CDR3 is TGTGCCAGCAGCTGGGGAGCAGGGGCCTTAGCGGGCGGACTTTACAATGAGCAGTTCTTC.

The CDR3 bases are TGCGCCAGCAGAGTACTAGCGGGGGCAACAGATACGCAGTATTTT. Translation: CASRVLAGATDTQYF. V usage is TRBV5-1 and J usage is TRBJ2-3; 11 positions agree with TRBD2. The CDR3 is 15 residues long. Germline assignment: CDR1 SGHRS and CDR2 YFSETQ. V was clipped by 5 bases and J by 3 bases; unmatched bases: 5.

A single count supports this clone. The CDR3 region is CASSLDGGDSNQPQHF. Written as DNA, the CDR3 is TGTGCCAGCAGCTTAGATGGGGGGGATAGCAATCAGCCCCAGCATTTT. This chain links TRBV7-9 with TRBJ1-5; D perhaps matches TRBD1 (5 bases). Trimming left V 1 base short and J 0 bases short, with 10 bases between. Germline V gene sequence: CDR1 SEHNR, CDR2 FQNEAQ (reference sequence). The CDR3 runs 16 residues.

The rearrangement uses TRBV11-2 and TRBJ1-5; unclear D gene. This CDR3 is 13 amino acids long. The germline V and J ends were trimmed by 0 bases and 7 bases, with 7 bases remaining between them. CDR1 SGHAT and CDR2 FQNNGV come from the germline V gene. The CDR3 nucleotides read TGTGCCAGCAGCTTAGAAATTGGCCAGCCCCAGCATTTT. Its protein is CASSLEIGQPQHF.

V is TRBV6-6 and J is TRBJ2-7; TRBD1 aligns across 7 bases. CDR1 and CDR2 from the germline V gene are MNHNY and SVGAGI (reference sequence). CDR3 length: 15 amino acids. With 5 bases clipped from V and 2 bases from J, the junction kept 9 bases outside the gene matches. The CDR3: CASSNTGVPTYEQYF. The CDR3 nucleotides read TGTGCCAGCAGTAACACAGGGGTCCCCACCTACGAGCAGTACTTC.

With respect to this clone: The junction departs from germline at one end; a sequencing error may be responsible. This chain uses TRBV5-4 with TRBJ2-6; TRBD1 agrees at 8 bases. CDR3 length: 15 amino acids. The germline V gene encodes CDR1 SGHNT and CDR2 YYREEE (reference sequence). CDR3 DNA: TGTGCCAGCAGTCGTCAGGGGGCTGGGGCCAACGGCCTGACTTTC. Its protein product is CASSRQGAGANGLTF.

The chain employs TRBV6-5 and TRBJ1-5; TRBD1 might be the D (6 bases). V was clipped by 0 bases and J by 9 bases, with 12 bases between them. CDR3 length: 14 amino acids. Germline CDR1 reads MNHEY; CDR2 reads SVGAGI. The CDR3 sequence: CASSYSRGWAPQHF. CDR3 bases: TGTGCCAGCAGTTACTCGAGGGGGTGGGCGCCCCAGCATTTT.

The V gene is TRBV7-3, the J gene TRBJ2-7; 10 bases line up with TRBD2. Germline V gene sequence: CDR1 SGHTA, CDR2 FQGTGA. This CDR3 has 15 amino acids. Trimming at V came to 2 bases and at J to 4 bases, leaving 5 bases not matched to a gene. CDR3 sequence (DNA): TGTGCCAGCAGCTTACGAGCGGGAGGGCCTTACGAGCAGTACTTC. It yields the protein CASSLRAGGPYEQYF.

The chain is built from TRBV27 and TRBJ2-7, with 8 bases that match TRBD1. The germline CDR1 and CDR2 sequences are MNHEY and SMNVEV (reference sequence). The CDR3 has 15 amino acids. The junction had 9 bases not matched to a gene; V was cut back by 5 bases and J by 3 bases. The CDR3 DNA reads as TGTGCCAGCAGTAGACCGGGACAGGTAGGCTACGAGCAGTACTTC. Its translation: CASSRPGQVGYEQYF.

The chain carries TRBV29-1 and TRBJ1-2; D not certain. CDR3 size: 10 residues. CDR1 SQVTM and CDR2 ANQGSEA come from the germline V gene. With 0 bases removed from V and 13 bases from J, the gap between germline ends came to 9 bases. The chain's CDR3 is CSVEDVICTF. For the CDR3, the DNA is TGCAGCGTTGAAGACGTTATCTGCACCTTC. The entire variable domain, with the rest obtained from reference TRBV29-1 and TRBJ1-2, is as follows: SAVISQKPSRDICQRGTSLTIQCQVDSQVTMMFWYRQQPGQSLTLIATANQGSEATYESGFVIDKFPISRPNLTFSTLTVSNMSPEDSSIYLCSVEDVICTFGSGTRLTVV.

This rearrangement joins TRBV29-1 to TRBJ2-5, with 9 bases lining up with TRBD1. V lost 4 bases and J lost 4; bases outside the gene matches: 10. CDR1 SQVTM and CDR2 ANQGSEA come from the germline V gene. The CDR3 extends over 15 amino acids. The CDR3 sequence is CSVVRDRGVVETQYF. In DNA form, the CDR3 reads TGCAGCGTTGTACGAGACAGGGGGGTGGTAGAGACCCAGTACTTC.